Shown below are 24 T cell receptor beta chains from a single sample sequenced in a study of cytomegalovirus exposure and HLA in healthy donors. The PCR used 60 Vbeta and 13 Jbeta primers. Profiled with immunoSEQ multiplex PCR; TCRdb holds only in-frame clones, not every one. The sample shows 150,000 to 200,000 clones, approximately 85% of them seen only once. Sequencing was carried out using PBMCs. Source of these receptors: a woman between 50 and 59 years old in good health and CMV-seronegative.

The V and J genes are TRBV5-1 and TRBJ2-3; D not certain. Trimming pared 7 bases from V and 2 bases from J, leaving 14 bases between. This CDR3 has 14 amino acids. Germline CDR1 is SGHRS and CDR2 is YFSETQ. As DNA, the CDR3 is TGCGCCAGCTTTCTTCAGGTGAACACAGATACGCAGTATTTT. Encoded protein: CASFLQVNTDTQYF.

This chain uses TRBV18 with TRBJ2-1, with 11 bases fitting TRBD2. The germline V gene has CDR1 KGHSH and CDR2 LQKENI. The CDR3 totals 15 residues. V gave up 0 bases and J gave up 6 bases; unmatched junction bases: 1. This CDR3 reads CASSPPTSGVNEQFF. In DNA form, the CDR3 reads TGTGCCAGCTCACCACCGACTAGCGGGGTCAATGAGCAGTTCTTC.

The rearrangement joins TRBV6-5 to TRBJ2-5; 7 bases fit TRBD1. After removal of 5 bases from V and 5 bases from J, the junction contained 8 bases not matched to a gene. Germline CDR1 MNHEY, CDR2 SVGAGI. The CDR3 runs to 14 residues. The DNA of the CDR3 is TGTGCCAGCAGTGAAGACAGGGTTCGGGAGACCCAGTACTTC. It encodes CASSEDRVRETQYF.

This clone came up once. The chain recombines TRBV9 with TRBJ2-3; D unresolved. This CDR3 is 13 amino acids long. Trimming cost V 1 base and J 1 base, with 4 bases left between them. The germline gives CDR1 SGDLS, CDR2 YYNGEE. The CDR3 DNA reads as TGTGCCAGCAGCGTAACAGGCACAGATACGCAGTATTTT. The encoded protein is CASSVTGTDTQYF.

This clone has a single count. The J gene is TRBJ2-1, the V gene TRBV19; the match to TRBD2 covers 8 bases. Trimming took 5 bases from V and 3 from J; bases not matched to a gene: 9. The CDR3 is 16 residues long. CDR1 is LNHDA, CDR2 SQIVND, per germline (reference sequence). The CDR3 protein is CASSDTSGSLYNEQFF. CDR3 DNA sequence: TGTGCCAGTAGTGACACGAGCGGGAGCCTCTACAATGAGCAGTTCTTC.

This clone was counted only a few times. The V gene is TRBV5-8, the J gene TRBJ2-1, with 7 nucleotides matching TRBD2. Germline V lookup: CDR1 SGHTS, CDR2 YDEGEE. The V and J ends lost 4 bases and 7 bases, in that order; junction bases with no gene match: 17. The CDR3 length is 17 residues. The CDR3: CASSAPRRGDQANEQFF. The CDR3 DNA reads TGTGCCAGCAGCGCACCACGCCGGGGGGACCAGGCGAATGAGCAGTTCTTC. The full variable domain, completed using reference TRBV5-8 and TRBJ2-1, is EAGVTQSPTHLIKTRGQQATLRCSPISGHTSVYWYQQALGLGLQFLLWYDEGEERNRGNFPPRFSGRQFPNYSSELNVNALELEDSALYLCASSAPRRGDQANEQFFGPGTRLTVL.

This chain joins TRBV30 and TRBJ1-2; D uncertain. The CDR3 is 12 amino acids. With 4 bases removed from V and 8 bases from J, the gap between germline ends came to 14 bases. Looked up from germline, CDR1 is GTSNPN and CDR2 is SVGIG (reference sequence). The CDR3 reads CAWNAAPGGYTF. DNA for the CDR3: TGTGCCTGGAATGCGGCGCCGGGAGGCTACACCTTC.

The chain recombines TRBV27 with TRBJ2-5; no clear D. The J call could be wrong; TRBJ2-7 is a better fit for the DNA end. Germline V gene data show CDR1 as MNHEY and CDR2 as SMNVEV (reference sequence). The CDR3 contains 14 residues. The CDR3: CASSLLSNSYEQYF. The CDR3 DNA sequence: TGTGCCAGCAGTTTATTGTCGAATTCCTACGAGCAGTACTTC.

The V gene is TRBV29-1, the J gene TRBJ2-7, with D perhaps TRBD2 (6 bases). The germline V gene encodes CDR1 SQVTM and CDR2 ANQGSEA. The CDR3 contains 12 residues. V lost 4 bases to trimming and J lost 3 bases, with 10 bases between them. The CDR3 protein is CSVGPGLYEQYF. CDR3 bases: TGCAGCGTTGGGCCGGGACTCTACGAGCAGTACTTC.

V and J are TRBV28 and TRBJ2-7; TRBD1 might be the D (6 bases). CDR3 length equals 15 residues. Trimming cost V 4 bases and J 4 bases, with 17 bases left between them. Germline V gene sequence: CDR1 MDHEN, CDR2 SYDVKM. The CDR3 nucleotides read TGTGCCAGCAGTTCCGGGACAACTCCTCCTTACGAGCAGTACTTC. Amino acids: CASSSGTTPPYEQYF.

The gene calls are TRBV30 and TRBJ2-5; tentative D call: TRBD1 (5 bases). The V end was cut by 4 bases, the J end by 7 bases, with 16 bases between. This CDR3 is 13 amino acids long. Per germline, CDR1 GTSNPN and CDR2 SVGIG (reference sequence). CDR3: CAWMDTSPGTQYF. The DNA of the CDR3 is TGTGCCTGGATGGACACCTCTCCGGGGACCCAGTACTTC.

This clone was seen once. The J gene is TRBJ2-7, the V gene TRBV7-2; the D is unclear. In germline, CDR1 is SGHTA, CDR2 FQGNSA. CDR3 length equals 12 residues. V lost 2 bases and J lost 7, with 9 bases in between. This CDR3 is CASSLRSGEQYF. The CDR3 nucleotides are TGTGCCAGCAGCTTACGGAGTGGTGAGCAGTACTTC.

This chain links TRBV18 with TRBJ1-2; the D is unclear. The CDR3 length is 16 residues. Trimming removed 2 bases from V and 4 bases from J, with 17 bases in between. Germline lookup yields CDR1 KGHSH and CDR2 LQKENI. CDR3 sequence: CASSPTTERSIYGYTF. The CDR3, as DNA: TGTGCCAGCTCACCAACGACGGAAAGGAGTATCTATGGCTACACCTTC.

The gene calls are TRBV10-1 and TRBJ2-2, with TRBD2 matching over 9 bases. This CDR3 is 20 amino acids long. Germline trimming cut 1 base from V and 0 bases from J; bases unmatched to any gene: 12. Germline V lookup: CDR1 WNHNN, CDR2 SYGVQD (reference sequence). The DNA of the CDR3 is TGCGCCAGCAGTGAGTTTGTTAGGGGGGCTAGCGGGACGAACACCGGGGAGCTGTTTTTT. It yields the protein CASSEFVRGASGTNTGELFF.

This chain joins TRBV28 and TRBJ1-2, with no clear D. Trimming left V 3 bases short and J 3 bases short, with 8 bases between. Germline assignment: CDR1 MDHEN and CDR2 SYDVKM. The CDR3 spans 13 residues. Written as DNA, the CDR3 is TGTGCCAGCAGTTTCTCCCAGGACTATGGCTACACCTTC. It encodes CASSFSQDYGYTF.

The rearrangement uses TRBV7-2 and TRBJ2-1, with 9 bases fitting TRBD2. The CDR3 runs to 15 residues. The junction had 6 bases not matched to a gene; V was cut back by 0 bases and J by 9 bases. The germline gives CDR1 SGHTA, CDR2 FQGNSA. In DNA, the CDR3 is TGTGCCAGCAGCTTAGCTAGCGGGAGTGGGAGTGAGCAGTTCTTC. Protein sequence: CASSLASGSGSEQFF.

The rearrangement uses TRBV14 and TRBJ2-2; 9 bases agree with TRBD2. This CDR3 region has 17 residues. V dropped 4 bases and J dropped 3; count of bases not matched to a gene: 9. From germline, CDR1 is SGHDN and CDR2 FVKESK. CDR3 nucleotides: TGTGCCAGCAGCCCTGATAGCGGGAGTGAGGACACCGGGGAGCTGTTTTTT. Amino acid sequence: CASSPDSGSEDTGELFF.

The chain is built from TRBV19 and TRBJ2-3; unclear D gene. With 4 bases removed from V and 5 bases from J, the gap between germline ends came to 7 bases. The CDR3 consists of 12 residues. The germline gives CDR1 LNHDA, CDR2 SQIVND (reference sequence). The CDR3 coding sequence is TGTGCCAGTAGTACCTCCGGAGATACGCAGTATTTT. This gives the protein CASSTSGDTQYF.

Concerning this clone: Other DNA sequences in this sample translate to the same CDR3. The chain couples TRBV2 to TRBJ2-2; 8 nucleotides align to TRBD1. V was clipped by 6 bases and J by 1 base; unmatched bases: 1. This CDR3 comprises 14 residues. CDR1 and CDR2 (germline): SNHLY, FYNNEI. As DNA, the CDR3 is TGTGCCAGCAGGGGGACAGGGAACACCGGGGAGCTGTTTTTT. As protein: CASRGTGNTGELFF.

The chain couples TRBV5-8 to TRBJ2-7; 7 nucleotides agree with TRBD1. V shed 4 bases, J shed 3 bases, and the junction held 4 bases outside the gene matches. This CDR3 comprises 13 residues. Germline loops: CDR1 SGHTS, CDR2 YDEGEE. CDR3 region: CASSATGVYEQYF. Here the CDR3 DNA reads TGTGCCAGCAGCGCCACAGGGGTCTACGAGCAGTACTTC.

The rearrangement uses TRBV5-7 and TRBJ2-1, with 7 bases aligning to TRBD1. TRBV5-7 is annotated as an ORF whose role is uncertain. V gave up 3 bases and J gave up 5 bases; unmatched junction bases: 11. The CDR3 spans 16 residues. CDR3 DNA sequence: TGTGCCAGCAGCTCCGGAAGGGACAGTTTAGACAATGAGCAGTTCTTC. It encodes CASSSGRDSLDNEQFF.

The chain links TRBV9 to TRBJ2-1, with 9 nucleotides matching TRBD2. There are 17 residues in the CDR3. Germline-derived CDR1 and CDR2 are SGDLS and YYNGEE. The V gene end was trimmed by 0 bases and the J gene end by 3 bases; junction bases not matched to a gene: 7. The CDR3 coding sequence is TGTGCCAGCAGCGTAGCTCGGACTAGCGAGGACTACAATGAGCAGTTCTTC. It encodes CASSVARTSEDYNEQFF.

This chain joins TRBV9 and TRBJ2-1; a possible D gene is TRBD2 (5 bases). The CDR3 runs to 11 residues. Germline V gene sequence: CDR1 SGDLS, CDR2 YYNGEE. Trimming removed 10 bases from V and 10 bases from J, with 15 bases in between. The CDR3 DNA follows: TGTGCCTCCGGGGTGCTCGTGGAGCAGTTCTTC. Protein product: CASGVLVEQFF.

The chain couples TRBV11-2 to TRBJ2-6, with D possibly TRBD1 on 6 matching bases. From germline, CDR1 is SGHAT and CDR2 FQNNGV. CDR3 size: 15 residues. The V gene lost 3 bases and the J gene lost 2 bases, with 8 bases spanning the gap. CDR3 in DNA: TGTGCCAGCAGCTTGAGGACAGCTGGGGCCAACGTCCTGACTTTC. This gives the protein CASSLRTAGANVLTF. Drawing the rest from reference TRBV11-2 and TRBJ2-6, the complete variable domain is EAGVAQSPRYKIIEKRQSVAFWCNPISGHATLYWYQQILGQGPKLLIQFQNNGVVDDSQLPKDRFSAERLKGVDSTLKIQPAKLEDSAVYLCASSLRTAGANVLTFGAGSRLTVL.